This note documents a single T cell receptor beta chain sequence. As yet, its antigen is unknown. It was with 60 Vbeta and 13 Jbeta primers that the PCR ran. TCRdb keeps only in-frame clones here, not all; method: immunoSEQ multiplex PCR. The sample shows some 70,000 clones, and around 7.2% sits with its ten largest clones. The sample is drawn from a study of cytomegalovirus exposure and HLA in healthy donors. Study-level points and caveats: Per a prior analysis, the majority of TCR beta V segments were productive roughly 90% or roughly 30% of the time. Looking again later, the authors saw that most CMV-associated TCR beta chains seemed HLA-restricted. In vitro assays verified that three CMV-associated chains recognized CMV antigens specifically. Researchers left out some V segments, among them TRBV6-2 and TRBV6-3, as indistinguishable.

The germline CDR1 and CDR2 sequences are KGHSH and LQKENI. The CDR3 is 15 residues long. The ends lost 3 bases at V and 4 bases at J; junction bases unmatched: 5. The chain combines TRBV18 with TRBJ2-1; TRBD2 agrees at 8 bases. Sequencing used PBMCs. The clonotype was recovered from a female donor in good health and CMV-seropositive. CDR3 in amino acids: CASSPGGATYNEQFF. The CDR3 nucleotides are TGTGCCAGCTCACCCGGGGGGGCAACGTACAATGAGCAGTTCTTC.